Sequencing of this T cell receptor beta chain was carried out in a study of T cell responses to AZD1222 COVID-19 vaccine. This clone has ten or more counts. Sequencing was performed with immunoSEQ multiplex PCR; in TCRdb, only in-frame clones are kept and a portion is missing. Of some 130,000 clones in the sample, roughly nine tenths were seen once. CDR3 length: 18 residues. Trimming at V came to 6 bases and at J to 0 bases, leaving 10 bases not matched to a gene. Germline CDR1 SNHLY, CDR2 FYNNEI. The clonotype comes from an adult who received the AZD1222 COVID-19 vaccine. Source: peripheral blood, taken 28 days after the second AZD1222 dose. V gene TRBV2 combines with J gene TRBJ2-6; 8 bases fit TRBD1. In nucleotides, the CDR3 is TGTGCCAGCAGAAAGGGGGGACAGGATATCTCTGGGGCCAACGTCCTGACTTTC. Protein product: CASRKGGQDISGANVLTF.